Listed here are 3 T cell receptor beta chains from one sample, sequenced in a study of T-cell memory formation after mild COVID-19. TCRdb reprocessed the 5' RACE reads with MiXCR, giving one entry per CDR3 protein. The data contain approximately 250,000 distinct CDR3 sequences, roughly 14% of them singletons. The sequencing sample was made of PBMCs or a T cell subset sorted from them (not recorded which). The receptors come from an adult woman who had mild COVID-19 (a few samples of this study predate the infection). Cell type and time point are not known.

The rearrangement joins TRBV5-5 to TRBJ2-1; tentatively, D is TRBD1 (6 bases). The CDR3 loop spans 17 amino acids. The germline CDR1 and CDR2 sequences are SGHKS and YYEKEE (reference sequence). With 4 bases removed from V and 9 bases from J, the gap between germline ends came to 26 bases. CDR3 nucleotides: TGTGCCAGCAGCGGAGCCCTTCTCCGGGACAAATCGCGTGAGCAGTTCTTC. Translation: CASSGALLRDKSREQFF.

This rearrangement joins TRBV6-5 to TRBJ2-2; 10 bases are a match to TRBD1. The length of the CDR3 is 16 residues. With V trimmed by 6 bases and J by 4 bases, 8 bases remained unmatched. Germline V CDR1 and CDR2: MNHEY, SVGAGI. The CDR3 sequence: CASRLTTGGGTGELFF. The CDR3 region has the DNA TGTGCCAGCAGACTAACGACAGGGGGCGGCACCGGGGAGCTGTTTTTT.

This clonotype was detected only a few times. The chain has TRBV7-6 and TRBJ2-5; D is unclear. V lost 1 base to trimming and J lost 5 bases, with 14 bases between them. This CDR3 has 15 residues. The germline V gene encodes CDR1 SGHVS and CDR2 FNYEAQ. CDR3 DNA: TGTGCCAGCAGCTTAGTAGCACTTCATTCGGAGACCCAGTACTTC. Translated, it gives CASSLVALHSETQYF.